One and the same sample provided the 6 T cell receptor beta chains below, sequenced in a study of CD8 T cells in ankylosing spondylitis. MiXCR, applied by TCRdb to the 5' RACE reads, yields one record per CDR3 protein. The sample carries under 250,000 distinct CDR3 sequences, roughly 32% recorded once. Sample: blood, either unsorted or a sorted T cell fraction (not recorded which). These receptors were collected from a male donor with ankylosing spondylitis or in good health (not recorded which).

This chain connects TRBV9 to TRBJ2-7; D is perhaps TRBD1 (6 bases). Germline values: CDR1 SGDLS, CDR2 YYNGEE. Deletions cut 2 bases from V and 2 bases from J, with 11 bases between. This CDR3 contains 14 residues. This CDR3 is CASSVGTKTYEQYF. The CDR3 coding sequence is TGTGCCAGCAGCGTCGGGACAAAGACCTACGAGCAGTACTTC.

This rearrangement joins TRBV12-3 or TRBV12-4 to TRBJ1-1; D not resolved. The CDR3 sequence is 12 residues long. V was shortened by 6 bases and J by 6 bases, with 11 bases between the two germline ends. DNA for the CDR3: TGTGCCAGCAGCATATATAGGGCTGAAGCTTTCTTT. This codes for CASSIYRAEAFF.

The V gene is TRBV5-1, the J gene TRBJ2-1; unclear D gene. The V end was cut by 3 bases, the J end by 0 bases, with 10 bases between. The V gene's germline CDR1 is SGHRS and CDR2 YFSETQ. The CDR3 has 15 residues. CDR3 protein: CASSSSTASYNEQFF. As DNA, the CDR3 is TGCGCCAGCAGCTCATCCACGGCCTCCTACAATGAGCAGTTCTTC.

This clonotype was seen only a few times. The chain links TRBV6-5 to TRBJ1-1, with a possible D match to TRBD1 (6 bases). This CDR3 contains 15 residues. Germline CDR1 is MNHEY and CDR2 is SVGAGI. V lost 0 bases and J lost 7, with 15 bases in between. DNA for the CDR3: TGTGCCAGCAGTTACTCGATCGGGGGCTCGGATGAAGCTTTCTTT. Translating it yields CASSYSIGGSDEAFF.

The table lists this clonotype with a few counts. The chain uses TRBV5-1 and TRBJ2-3, with D perhaps matching TRBD1 (6 bases). V was pared by 0 bases and J by 7 bases, with 12 bases between. Looked up from germline, CDR1 is SGHRS and CDR2 is YFSETQ. CDR3 length: 14 residues. DNA for the CDR3: TGCGCCAGCAGCTTGGGGGGGACATCAAATACGCAGTATTTT. Its translation is CASSLGGTSNTQYF.

The V gene is TRBV6-1, the J gene TRBJ2-5; 7 bases align to TRBD2. Germline assignment: CDR1 MNHNS and CDR2 SASEGT. V lost 5 bases, J lost 5 bases, and 11 bases stayed unmatched. This CDR3 has 15 amino acids. CDR3 protein: CASSRGRGGEETQYF. CDR3 DNA: TGTGCCAGCAGTCGAGGGAGGGGAGGCGAGGAGACCCAGTACTTC.